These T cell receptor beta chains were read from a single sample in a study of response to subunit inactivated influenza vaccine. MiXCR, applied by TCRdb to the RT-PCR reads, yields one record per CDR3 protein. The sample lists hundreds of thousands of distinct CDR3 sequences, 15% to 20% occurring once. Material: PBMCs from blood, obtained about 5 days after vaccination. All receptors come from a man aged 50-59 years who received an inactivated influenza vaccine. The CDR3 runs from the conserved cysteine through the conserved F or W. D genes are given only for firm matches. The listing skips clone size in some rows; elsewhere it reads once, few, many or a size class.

CDR3 DNA: TGCGCCAGCAGCTCGGGTGTCGCCCGCTCTGGAAACACCATATATTTT
CDR3 protein: CASSSGVARSGNTIYF
J gene: TRBJ1-3
clone size: few
V gene: TRBV5-1
D gene: .

CDR3 DNA: TGTGCCTGGATGTCTTACCGGGACAGGGAGTCGAATGAGCAGTTCTTC
CDR3 protein: CAWMSYRDRESNEQFF
J gene: TRBJ2-1
clone size: few
V gene: TRBV30
D gene: TRBD1

CDR3 DNA: TGCAGTGCGCGGGACCCCCGTAGTGACACTGAAGCTTTCTTT
CDR3 protein: CSARDPRSDTEAFF
J gene: TRBJ1-1
clone size: few
V gene: TRBV20-1
D gene: .

CDR3 DNA: TGTGCCAGCTTATCAGGGGCGAATGAAAAACTGTTTTTT
CDR3 protein: CASLSGANEKLFF
J gene: TRBJ1-4
clone size: many
V gene: TRBV12-3/TRBV12-4
D gene: .

CDR3 DNA: TGTGCCAGCATGTTCCGAAATTGGGGGGCTGACAATGAGCAGTTCTTC
CDR3 protein: CASMFRNWGADNEQFF
J gene: TRBJ2-1
clone size: .
V gene: TRBV6-2/TRBV6-3
D gene: .

CDR3 DNA: TGCAGCGCGAAGGCCGAGACCCAGTACTTC
CDR3 protein: CSAKAETQYF
J gene: TRBJ2-5
clone size: many
V gene: TRBV29-1
D gene: .

CDR3 DNA: TGCGCCAGCAGTGAGTTGGGCAGGGGTGAGCAGTACTTC
CDR3 protein: CASSELGRGEQYF
J gene: TRBJ2-7
clone size: many
V gene: TRBV10-2
D gene: .

CDR3 DNA: TGTGCCAGCAGCCCAGTTAACACTGAAGCTTTCTTT
CDR3 protein: CASSPVNTEAFF
J gene: TRBJ1-1
clone size: many
V gene: TRBV6-2/TRBV6-3
D gene: .

CDR3 DNA: TGTGCCAGCAGTTTAATATTTGGGGTAGCGGGGGGCCAAGAGACCCAGTACTTC
CDR3 protein: CASSLIFGVAGGQETQYF
J gene: TRBJ2-5
clone size: .
V gene: TRBV12-3/TRBV12-4
D gene: TRBD2

CDR3 DNA: TGTGCCAGCAGCCAAGGGACAGGGGGCTTCGGAAATGAGCAGTTCTTC
CDR3 protein: CASSQGTGGFGNEQFF
J gene: TRBJ2-1
clone size: few
V gene: TRBV3-1
D gene: TRBD1

CDR3 DNA: TGTGCCAGCAGAAGTGACTGGGGAGGGGGAGAGACCCAGTACTTC
CDR3 protein: CASRSDWGGGETQYF
J gene: TRBJ2-5
clone size: few
V gene: TRBV6-1
D gene: .

CDR3 DNA: TGCAGCGTTGAAGTATCGGTTCCATACGAGCAGTACTTC
CDR3 protein: CSVEVSVPYEQYF
J gene: TRBJ2-7
clone size: .
V gene: TRBV29-1
D gene: .

CDR3 DNA: TGTGCCAGCAGCTCCCCTTATCGAGCATCGAACACCGGGGAGCTGTTTTTT
CDR3 protein: CASSSPYRASNTGELFF
J gene: TRBJ2-2
clone size: few
V gene: TRBV7-9
D gene: .

CDR3 DNA: TGTGCCACCAGCAGAGATTTTCTGACTGAGCAGTTCTTC
CDR3 protein: CATSRDFLTEQFF
J gene: TRBJ2-1
clone size: few
V gene: TRBV15
D gene: .

CDR3 DNA: TGTGCCAGCAGTGACCTCGGGACAGAAAAACTGTTTTTT
CDR3 protein: CASSDLGTEKLFF
J gene: TRBJ1-4
clone size: .
V gene: TRBV6-1
D gene: .

CDR3 DNA: TGTGCCAGCAGTCTTATAGGAGGGACAGGGGTACACGAGCAGTACTTC
CDR3 protein: CASSLIGGTGVHEQYF
J gene: TRBJ2-7
clone size: .
V gene: TRBV27
D gene: TRBD1

CDR3 DNA: TGTGCCAGCAGCTTAGGGAGGACGTCCTATGGCTACACCTTC
CDR3 protein: CASSLGRTSYGYTF
J gene: TRBJ1-2
clone size: .
V gene: TRBV7-2
D gene: .

CDR3 DNA: TGCGCCAGCACCCCTCTTCCCGGGCAGGGAGCTGGGGCCAACGTCCTGACTTTC
CDR3 protein: CASTPLPGQGAGANVLTF
J gene: TRBJ2-6
clone size: few
V gene: TRBV5-1
D gene: .

CDR3 DNA: TGCGCCATCAGCGCTAGGACAACGAACACCGGGGAGCTGTTTTTT
CDR3 protein: CAISARTTNTGELFF
J gene: TRBJ2-2
clone size: .
V gene: TRBV5-1
D gene: .

CDR3 DNA: TGTGCCAGCAGTACGGGGCACTCCGGGACTCTGACCGGGGAGCTGTTTTTT
CDR3 protein: CASSTGHSGTLTGELFF
J gene: TRBJ2-2
clone size: .
V gene: TRBV6-1
D gene: .

CDR3 DNA: TGCAGTGCTAGAGATCTCCAGGCGAAAAGCTCCTACAATGAGCAGTTCTTC
CDR3 protein: CSARDLQAKSSYNEQFF
J gene: TRBJ2-1
clone size: .
V gene: TRBV20-1
D gene: .

CDR3 DNA: TGTGCCAGCAGTTATGGGTCTCCAGAAATAAATGAGCAGTTCTTC
CDR3 protein: CASSYGSPEINEQFF
J gene: TRBJ2-1
clone size: few
V gene: TRBV6-2/TRBV6-3
D gene: .

CDR3 DNA: TGCGCCAGCAGCTTGTGGGGCTTAGGTGCTGAACCCTACAATGAGCAGTTCTTC
CDR3 protein: CASSLWGLGAEPYNEQFF
J gene: TRBJ2-1
clone size: few
V gene: TRBV5-1
D gene: .

CDR3 DNA: TGTGCCACCAGTGACCGGTCAGGACTAGCGGTACCAGATACGCAGTATTTT
CDR3 protein: CATSDRSGLAVPDTQYF
J gene: TRBJ2-3
clone size: .
V gene: TRBV24-1
D gene: TRBD2

CDR3 DNA: TGCAGCGTTGAAGTCAGACCGGGAGGATCGGAGACCCAGTACTTC
CDR3 protein: CSVEVRPGGSETQYF
J gene: TRBJ2-5
clone size: many
V gene: TRBV29-1
D gene: TRBD2

CDR3 DNA: TGCAGTGCTAGGTTTGACAGTTACGAGCAGTACTTC
CDR3 protein: CSARFDSYEQYF
J gene: TRBJ2-7
clone size: .
V gene: TRBV20-1
D gene: .

CDR3 DNA: TGTGCCAGCAGGGAACTAGCGGGGGAACGCTGGGAGAAGTTCTTC
CDR3 protein: CASRELAGERWEKFF
J gene: TRBJ2-1
clone size: .
V gene: TRBV11-2
D gene: TRBD2

CDR3 DNA: TGCGCCAGCAGCTTGGCAGGGCTGTCACCCCTCCACTTT
CDR3 protein: CASSLAGLSPLHF
J gene: TRBJ1-6
clone size: .
V gene: TRBV5-1
D gene: .

CDR3 DNA: TGTGCCACCAGTGATTTAAACAGGAGTCCCAATGAGCAGTTCTTC
CDR3 protein: CATSDLNRSPNEQFF
J gene: TRBJ2-1
clone size: many
V gene: TRBV24-1
D gene: .

CDR3 DNA: TGTGCCAGCATCTCAGGACTCGCGGGAGATACGCAGTATTTT
CDR3 protein: CASISGLAGDTQYF
J gene: TRBJ2-3
clone size: .
V gene: TRBV7-7
D gene: .

CDR3 DNA: TGTGCCAGCAGGGGACAGGCAGCAAACACCATATATTTT
CDR3 protein: CASRGQAANTIYF
J gene: TRBJ1-3
clone size: .
V gene: TRBV6-1
D gene: TRBD1

CDR3 DNA: TGTGCCAGCAGTCTTGGGACGGGGAAACTGTTTTTT
CDR3 protein: CASSLGTGKLFF
J gene: TRBJ1-4
clone size: .
V gene: TRBV12-3/TRBV12-4
D gene: .

CDR3 DNA: TGCAGTGCTGGGGAGGACGGACTAGCGAAGAAGACCCAGTACTTC
CDR3 protein: CSAGEDGLAKKTQYF
J gene: TRBJ2-5
clone size: .
V gene: TRBV20-1
D gene: TRBD2

CDR3 DNA: TGTGCCAGCAGCTTGGCGTGGGTCTCTCACAATGAGCAGTTCTTC
CDR3 protein: CASSLAWVSHNEQFF
J gene: TRBJ2-1
clone size: few
V gene: TRBV5-5
D gene: .

CDR3 DNA: TGTGCCAGCAGTGAAGTTGGCCTTTTTGGGGGAGGGCCCTACAATGAGCAGTTCTTC
CDR3 protein: CASSEVGLFGGGPYNEQFF
J gene: TRBJ2-1
clone size: .
V gene: TRBV6-1
D gene: TRBD2

CDR3 DNA: TGTGCCAGCAGTTACCAGACAGGGTCTAACACCGGGGAGCTGTTTTTT
CDR3 protein: CASSYQTGSNTGELFF
J gene: TRBJ2-2
clone size: .
V gene: TRBV6-5
D gene: TRBD1

CDR3 DNA: TGTGCCAGCAGCGGACGAGGACAGGGGGCCAAAAACATTCAGTACTTC
CDR3 protein: CASSGRGQGAKNIQYF
J gene: TRBJ2-4
clone size: many
V gene: TRBV5-6
D gene: TRBD1

CDR3 DNA: TGCGCCAGCAGCTTGGAAGGGGAGCGTGAAAAACTGTTTTTT
CDR3 protein: CASSLEGEREKLFF
J gene: TRBJ1-4
clone size: few
V gene: TRBV5-1
D gene: .

CDR3 DNA: TGTGCCAGCTGTTCCGCTGGGACTTACTCTGGAAACACCATATATTTT
CDR3 protein: CASCSAGTYSGNTIYF
J gene: TRBJ1-3
clone size: .
V gene: TRBV6-5
D gene: .

CDR3 DNA: TGTGCCAGCAGAACTAGCGGGGGGAGCTCCTACAATGAGCAGTTCTTC
CDR3 protein: CASRTSGGSSYNEQFF
J gene: TRBJ2-1
clone size: .
V gene: TRBV27
D gene: TRBD2

CDR3 DNA: TGCAGCGGGACAGGGGCTAGAAACACTGAAGCTTTCTTT
CDR3 protein: CSGTGARNTEAFF
J gene: TRBJ1-1
clone size: many
V gene: TRBV29-1
D gene: TRBD1

CDR3 DNA: TGCAGTGCTAGAGAGCTAGCGGGGGGGAGTTTCGGTACGCAGTATTTT
CDR3 protein: CSARELAGGSFGTQYF
J gene: TRBJ2-3
clone size: few
V gene: TRBV20-1
D gene: TRBD2

CDR3 DNA: TGTGCCAGCACCACCGGACACTCGAACACCGGGGAGCTGTTTTTT
CDR3 protein: CASTTGHSNTGELFF
J gene: TRBJ2-2
clone size: few
V gene: TRBV5-5
D gene: .

CDR3 DNA: TGTGCCAGCAGCTTCGGGCTAGCGGGAGTTCACCTCACAGATACGCAGTATTTT
CDR3 protein: CASSFGLAGVHLTDTQYF
J gene: TRBJ2-3
clone size: .
V gene: TRBV11-1
D gene: TRBD2

CDR3 DNA: TGTGCCAGCAGCAAAGGACAGAGCACCGGGGAGCTGTTTTTT
CDR3 protein: CASSKGQSTGELFF
J gene: TRBJ2-2
clone size: .
V gene: TRBV7-2
D gene: .

CDR3 DNA: TGTGCCAGCTCACCCTCCCGGACGAACACCGGGGAGCTGTTTTTT
CDR3 protein: CASSPSRTNTGELFF
J gene: TRBJ2-2
clone size: .
V gene: TRBV18
D gene: .

CDR3 DNA: TGTGCCAGCAGCGGACAGGGGTCCCCTAATCAGCCCCAGCATTTT
CDR3 protein: CASSGQGSPNQPQHF
J gene: TRBJ1-5
clone size: few
V gene: TRBV5-5
D gene: TRBD1

CDR3 DNA: TGTGCCAGCAGCTTAATATTTTGGCGGGAGAGAGGGGGGAATGAGCAGTTCTTC
CDR3 protein: CASSLIFWRERGGNEQFF
J gene: TRBJ2-1
clone size: few
V gene: TRBV7-8
D gene: .

CDR3 DNA: TGTGCCAGCAGAGAAGTCGGGACAGAAGCTTTCTTT
CDR3 protein: CASREVGTEAFF
J gene: TRBJ1-1
clone size: few
V gene: TRBV6-5
D gene: .

CDR3 DNA: TGTGCCACCAGTGCTGGGACAGGGGGCAGAAAGACCCAGTACTTC
CDR3 protein: CATSAGTGGRKTQYF
J gene: TRBJ2-5
clone size: few
V gene: TRBV24-1
D gene: TRBD1